Ten or more counts support the clone carrying this T cell receptor (beta chain). Its antigen is currently unknown. The data were taken from a study of T cell repertoires in cytomegalovirus infection. About the research overall: Public signatures in TCR beta pointed to CMV infection and matching HLA type.

Regarding the study as a whole: Clonotypes of TCR beta that were HLA-C-restricted and CMV-specific dominated the ex vivo response.

Trimming took 5 bases from V and 5 from J, leaving 15 bases between them. The germline V gene encodes CDR1 SEHNR and CDR2 FQNEAQ (reference sequence). This CDR3 has 14 residues. TCRdb independently ran MiXCR on the reads; one entry per CDR3 protein. In the table there are just over 150,000 distinct CDR3 sequences, 23% of which are singletons. What was sequenced was PBMCs. V usage is TRBV7-9 and J usage is TRBJ2-5, with D unclear. The receptor's source is a human donor in good health (CMV status not recorded). Some clones in this sample may be carry-over from other donors' samples. CDR3 amino acids: CASSHLGTRETQYF. The CDR3 DNA sequence: TGTGCCAGCAGCCACCTGGGTACGCGGGAGACCCAGTACTTC.